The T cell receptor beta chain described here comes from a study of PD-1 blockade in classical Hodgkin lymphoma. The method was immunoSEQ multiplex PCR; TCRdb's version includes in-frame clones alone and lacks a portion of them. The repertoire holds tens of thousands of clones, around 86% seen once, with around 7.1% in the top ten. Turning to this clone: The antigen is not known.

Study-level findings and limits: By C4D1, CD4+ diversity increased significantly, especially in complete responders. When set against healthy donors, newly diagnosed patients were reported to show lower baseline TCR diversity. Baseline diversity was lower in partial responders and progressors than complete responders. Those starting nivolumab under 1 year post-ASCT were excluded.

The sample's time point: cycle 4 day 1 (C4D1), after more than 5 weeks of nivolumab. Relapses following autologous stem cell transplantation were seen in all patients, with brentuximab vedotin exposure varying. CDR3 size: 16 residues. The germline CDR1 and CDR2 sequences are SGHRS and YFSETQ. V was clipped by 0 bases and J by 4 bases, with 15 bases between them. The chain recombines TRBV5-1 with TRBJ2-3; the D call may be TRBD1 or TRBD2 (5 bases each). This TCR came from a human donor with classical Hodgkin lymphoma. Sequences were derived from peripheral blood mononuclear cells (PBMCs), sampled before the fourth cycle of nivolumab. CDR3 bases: TGCGCCAGCAGCTTGGTCGGGGCAGGTTCGCCAGATACGCAGTATTTT. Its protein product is CASSLVGAGSPDTQYF.